This is a list of T cell receptor beta chains from one sample in a study of shared clonotypes between healthy human individuals. The protocol was immunoSEQ multiplex PCR, while the TCRdb copy is restricted to in-frame clones and leaves out a portion. Of 2.5 million or so clones listed, around nine tenths were seen once; the top ten hold around 0.14%. Specimen: naive CD4+ T cells sorted from blood. Receptors originate from a man younger than 30 in good health. CDR3s include the opening cysteine and the closing phenylalanine or tryptophan. The D gene is left open where the match is weak. Clone size is shown for a subset of rows, as once, few, many or a class of expanded clone.

CDR3aa	CDR3nt	v_gene	j_gene	abundance	d_gene
CASSLVGTSGYEQYF	TGTGCCAGCAGCTTAGTTGGGACTAGCGGGTACGAGCAGTACTTC	TRBV11-2	TRBJ2-7	-	TRBD2
CASSQKTGRSLNSPLHF	TGCGCCAGCAGCCAGAAGACAGGTCGATCTCTAAATTCACCCCTCCACTTT	TRBV4-1	TRBJ1-6	-	-
CASSQSHGSQPQHF	TGTGCCAGCAGCCAATCTCATGGGAGTCAGCCCCAGCATTTT	TRBV16	TRBJ1-5	-	-
CAMVEKLFF	TGCGCTATGGTGGAAAAACTGTTTTTT	TRBV12-5	TRBJ1-4	-	-
CASSLEGGSFHEQYF	TGTGCCAGCAGCTTGGAAGGGGGTTCATTCCACGAGCAGTACTTC	TRBV5-6	TRBJ2-7	-	-
CASSANPGTGQGETQYF	TGTGCCAGTAGCGCTAACCCCGGGACAGGGCAGGGAGAGACCCAGTACTTC	TRBV19	TRBJ2-5	-	TRBD1
CASRGPGANVLTF	TGTGCCAGCAGAGGTCCCGGGGCCAACGTCCTGACTTTC	TRBV2	TRBJ2-6	-	-
CASNDRGTETQYF	TGCGCCAGCAATGACAGGGGTACAGAGACCCAGTACTTC	TRBV10-2	TRBJ2-5	once	TRBD1
CASSNPGVMNTEAFF	TGTGCCAGCAGCAACCCAGGGGTTATGAACACTGAAGCTTTCTTT	TRBV13	TRBJ1-1	-	-
CASSPPFGTSRYNEQFF	TGTGCCAGCAGCCCTCCTTTCGGGACTAGCAGATACAATGAGCAGTTCTTC	TRBV5-4	TRBJ2-1	once	TRBD2
CASSQGGRATDTQYF	TGTGCCAGCAGCCAAGGAGGGAGGGCCACAGATACGCAGTATTTT	TRBV7-9	TRBJ2-3	-	TRBD2
CASSGTGGANTEAFF	TGTGCCAGCAGCGGGACAGGGGGGGCGAACACTGAAGCTTTCTTT	TRBV5-4	TRBJ1-1	-	TRBD1
CASSSSPQGGGANVLTF	TGTGCCAGCAGCTCCTCCCCACAGGGTGGAGGGGCCAACGTCCTGACTTTC	TRBV9	TRBJ2-6	-	-
CASSDQLESDTQYF	TGTGCCAGCAGCGACCAACTAGAATCAGATACGCAGTATTTT	TRBV9	TRBJ2-3	-	-
CASSSSGNEQYF	TGTGCCAGCAGTTCCTCAGGCAACGAGCAGTACTTC	TRBV28	TRBJ2-7	few	-
CASTVQGGPDTQYF	TGTGCCAGCACCGTACAGGGGGGGCCCGATACGCAGTATTTT	TRBV28	TRBJ2-3	-	-
CASSLRPLRVRMNYEQYF	TGTGCCAGCAGCCTCCGCCCCCTCAGGGTTAGAATGAACTACGAGCAGTACTTC	TRBV21-1	TRBJ2-7	-	-
CAISARGVYNEQFF	TGTGCCATCAGTGCGAGGGGAGTATACAATGAGCAGTTCTTC	TRBV10-3	TRBJ2-1	-	-
CASSGDTRLGLYKYF	TGCGCCAGCAGTGGGGACACCCGACTAGGCCTATATAAGTATTTT	TRBV10-2	TRBJ2-3	-	-
CASRPDYNSPLHF	TGTGCCAGCCGACCCGACTATAATTCACCCCTCCACTTT	TRBV2	TRBJ1-6	-	-
CASSRGLTADSPLHF	TGTGCCAGCAGCCGGGGGTTGACAGCGGATTCACCCCTCCACTTT	TRBV2	TRBJ1-6	-	-
CASSFSSGGQDTQYF	TGTGCCAGCAGTTTCTCTAGCGGGGGGCAAGATACGCAGTATTTT	TRBV27	TRBJ2-3	-	TRBD2
CASSSGLAYEQYF	TGTGCCAGCAGCTCCGGACTAGCCTACGAGCAGTACTTC	TRBV7-8	TRBJ2-7	-	TRBD2
CASSWGRDTDTQYF	TGTGCCAGCAGTTGGGGCCGAGACACAGATACGCAGTATTTT	TRBV27	TRBJ2-3	-	-
CASSRGDRQTQYF	TGTGCCAGCAGCCGCGGGGACAGACAGACCCAGTACTTC	TRBV7-3	TRBJ2-5	-	-
CASSESTRGDSYNEQFF	TGCGCCAGCAGTGAGTCGACGCGGGGGGACTCCTACAATGAGCAGTTCTTC	TRBV10-2	TRBJ2-1	-	TRBD2
CASSSGGPNTGELFF	TGTGCCAGCAGCTCAGGGGGCCCGAACACCGGGGAGCTGTTTTTT	TRBV5-4	TRBJ2-2	-	TRBD1
CASSMTGSTYNEQFF	TGTGCCAGCAGCATGACAGGGTCGACCTACAATGAGCAGTTCTTC	TRBV21-1	TRBJ2-1	-	-
CASSQPGLGIGEQFF	TGCGCCAGCAGCCAGCCGGGACTGGGGATAGGTGAGCAGTTCTTC	TRBV4-1	TRBJ2-1	-	-
CASSSPAGARGNQPQHF	TGTGCCAGCAGCTCCCCTGCGGGGGCGAGGGGCAATCAGCCCCAGCATTTT	TRBV7-8	TRBJ1-5	-	-
CASSDWGQGLNTEAFF	TGTGCCAGCAGTGATTGGGGGCAGGGTTTGAACACTGAAGCTTTCTTT	TRBV6-1	TRBJ1-1	-	-
CASSWTGGPPYF	TGTGCCAGCAGCTGGACGGGGGGCCCTCCGTATTTT	TRBV5-6	TRBJ2-3	-	-
CAWTDQGLWGYTF	TGTGCCTGGACCGATCAAGGGCTGTGGGGCTACACCTTC	TRBV30	TRBJ1-2	-	-
CASMGQGDTGELFF	TGTGCCAGCATGGGTCAGGGGGACACCGGGGAGCTGTTTTTT	TRBV7-9	TRBJ2-2	-	TRBD1
CASSSGQGVHNEQFF	TGTGCCAGCAGCTCCGGACAGGGGGTCCACAATGAGCAGTTCTTC	TRBV7-2	TRBJ2-1	-	TRBD1
CASSPYTVSTDTQYF	TGCGCCAGCAGCCCCTACACTGTTAGCACAGATACGCAGTATTTT	TRBV5-1	TRBJ2-3	-	-
CASSKAGGSTDTQYF	TGCGCCAGCAGCAAAGCGGGGGGTAGCACAGATACGCAGTATTTT	TRBV5-1	TRBJ2-3	-	TRBD2
CASSPGGGANQPQHF	TGTGCCAGCAGCCCGGGCGGGGGGGCCAATCAGCCCCAGCATTTT	TRBV5-4	TRBJ1-5	-	-
CASSFWGRDSNQPQHF	TGTGCCAGCAGCTTCTGGGGCCGGGACAGCAATCAGCCCCAGCATTTT	TRBV7-9	TRBJ1-5	-	-
CASSQAGEQYF	TGCGCCAGCAGCCAGGCAGGGGAGCAGTACTTC	TRBV4-1	TRBJ2-7	once	-
CASSLAVTGIYEQYF	TGTGCCAGCAGCTTAGCCGTGACAGGGATCTACGAGCAGTACTTC	TRBV7-2	TRBJ2-7	-	TRBD1
CASGIGTGGEKLFF	TGTGCCAGCGGGATCGGGACAGGGGGTGAAAAACTGTTTTTT	TRBV27	TRBJ1-4	-	TRBD1
CASSLGDILAKNIQYF	TGTGCCAGCAGCTTAGGGGACATATTAGCCAAAAACATTCAGTACTTC	TRBV7-9	TRBJ2-4	-	-
CASSLTSGRGANVLTF	TGCGCCAGCAGCTTGACCTCGGGGAGGGGGGCCAACGTCCTGACTTTC	TRBV5-1	TRBJ2-6	-	-
CASTLGAGLGDTQYF	TGTGCCAGCACCCTAGGGGCAGGGTTGGGGGATACGCAGTATTTT	TRBV2	TRBJ2-3	-	-
CASSLVHGYNEQFF	TGTGCCAGCAGCTTAGTACACGGTTACAATGAGCAGTTCTTC	TRBV7-2	TRBJ2-1	-	-
CASSYSIGSRGYEQYF	TGTGCCAGCAGTTACTCCATCGGGAGTAGGGGTTACGAGCAGTACTTC	TRBV6-5	TRBJ2-7	-	-
CSVAQANTIYF	TGCAGCGTTGCTCAAGCAAACACCATATATTTT	TRBV29-1	TRBJ1-3	-	-
CASNPYPGAPYNEQFF	TGTGCTAGCAACCCCTACCCCGGAGCCCCCTACAATGAGCAGTTCTTC	TRBV7-7	TRBJ2-1	-	-
CASGQSYEQYF	TGTGCCAGCGGACAGTCCTACGAGCAGTACTTC	TRBV19	TRBJ2-7	-	-